The following is a T cell receptor (beta chain) sequence with its context. This sample was taken from a study of blood T cell repertoires in COVID-19. Across the whole study: Nucleic acid was either cDNA or gDNA, and it came from T cells, B-cell-depleted T cells, or PBMCs.

Participants' reported clinical history set cohort assignment. Clones were read by immunoSEQ multiplex PCR, and TCRdb kept only the in-frame ones, dropping some. The data contain some 300,000 clones, 85% to 90% of them singletons. Sequencing was carried out using PBMCs or T cells enriched from blood (not recorded which). The TCR comes from a man between 25 and 39 years old who had recovered from COVID-19.

The CDR3 spells CSVAQGGETQYF. CDR3 nucleotide sequence: TGCAGCGTGGCCCAGGGTGGAGAGACCCAGTACTTC. The chain links TRBV29-1 to TRBJ2-5; tentatively, D is TRBD1 (5 bases). CDR1 is SQVTM and CDR2 is ANQGSEA in the germline V gene. This CDR3 has 12 residues. Trimming took off 6 bases at V and 4 bases at J, with 12 bases between the two ends.